The source of this T cell receptor beta chain is a study of cytomegalovirus exposure and HLA in healthy donors (dated by TCRdb to about 2017). In the study overall: A later analysis indicated that the 90 to 150 validation repertoires were generated on the platform also employed for the approximately 690 repertoires of the first cohort. The study aimed to test whether signatures of past pathogen exposure could be identified by cataloging public T cell receptors. Besides the first cohort of roughly 640 subjects, a separate validation cohort made up of 120 or so different subjects was used. To predict cytomegalovirus infection status, the study combined high-throughput TCR immunosequencing, statistical association of individual TCRs with disease status, and machine learning. Overall study results and their limits: All 120 or so repertoires were used to score co-occurrence in the validation cohort in a later analysis, because that analysis had no HLA typing for the cohort. In vitro tests confirmed that a few of the cytomegalovirus-associated TCR beta chains recognize cytomegalovirus antigens. It was suggested by the authors that the approach could potentially be generalized to other disease states and immunological phenotypes. In both the original and validation cohorts, the classifier was reported to diagnose cytomegalovirus status with high specificity and sensitivity. Most TCR sequences were observed very rarely across donors, whereas some public TCRs were present in many individuals. The study listed 164 TCR beta chains as associated with cytomegalovirus. In a later analysis, TCRs clustered in the first cohort were found to also tend to co-occur in the roughly 120 validation repertoires, with approximately 94% of cluster scores above 0.

About this clone: No antigen is known for it. No base-level quality is on record; no much larger clone is a single base apart.

The library was made by the immunoSEQ multiplex PCR assay. The study's own analysis went as follows. To diagnose cytomegalovirus status from the catalog of TCR beta chain sequences, a statistical classification framework was built. In TCRdb, the immuneACCESS table is reduced to in-frame sequences with V and J assigned. These tables do not hold every clone; where another copy was compared, an unresolved V gene accounts for under half, and the others remain unexplained. The DNA was the basis for D and trimming; V, J and clone size are from that table. The table for this sample lists roughly 220,000 clones; over 80% of them were counted only once. The ten largest clones take up around 1.1% of the sample. Separate from the roughly 650-subject first cohort, the validation cohort of 90 to 150 subjects was the group to which the donors belonged. The germline V gene yields SGHDT for CDR1 and YYEEEE for CDR2. The CDR3 spans 12 residues, from the cysteine through the phenylalanine. Only CDR3 DNA is held: 36 bases, read in frame from base 1. The junction carries 10 bases between V and J, which are trimmed by 4 bases and 5 bases respectively.

The sequencing sample was made of PBMCs. The chain uses TRBV5-6 and TRBJ2-7; no D gene is confidently identified. This receptor was obtained from a young woman in good health and CMV-seronegative. DNA sequence: TGTGCCAGCAGCCGGGTAGCCCACGAGCAGTACTTC. This codes for CASSRVAHEQYF.